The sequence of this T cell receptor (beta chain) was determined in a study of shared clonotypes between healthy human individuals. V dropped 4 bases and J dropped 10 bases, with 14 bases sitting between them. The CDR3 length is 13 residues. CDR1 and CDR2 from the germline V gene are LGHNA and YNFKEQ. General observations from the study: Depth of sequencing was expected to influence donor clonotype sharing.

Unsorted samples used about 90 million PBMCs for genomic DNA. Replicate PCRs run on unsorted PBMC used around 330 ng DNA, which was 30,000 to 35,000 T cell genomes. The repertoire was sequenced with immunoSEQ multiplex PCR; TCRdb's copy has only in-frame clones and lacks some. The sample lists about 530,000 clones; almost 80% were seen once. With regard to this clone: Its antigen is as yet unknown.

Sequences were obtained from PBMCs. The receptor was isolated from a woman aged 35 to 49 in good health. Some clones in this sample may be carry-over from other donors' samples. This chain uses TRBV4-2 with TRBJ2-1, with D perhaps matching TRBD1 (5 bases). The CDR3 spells CASSRKSGLEQFF. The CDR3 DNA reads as TGTGCCAGCAGCCGCAAGTCAGGGTTGGAGCAGTTCTTC.